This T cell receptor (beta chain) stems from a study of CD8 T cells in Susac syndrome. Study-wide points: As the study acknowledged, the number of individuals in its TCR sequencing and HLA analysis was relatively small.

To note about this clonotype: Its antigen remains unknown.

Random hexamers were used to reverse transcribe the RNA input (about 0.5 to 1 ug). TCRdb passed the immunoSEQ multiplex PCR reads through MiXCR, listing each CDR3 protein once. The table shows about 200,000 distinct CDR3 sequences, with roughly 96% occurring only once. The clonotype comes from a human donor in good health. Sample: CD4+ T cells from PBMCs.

This CDR3 reads CSARQVAGYTF. DNA of the CDR3: TGCAGCGCCCGACAGGTTGCGGGCTACACCTTC. V and J are TRBV29-1 and TRBJ1-2, with a possible D match to TRBD1 (6 bases). The CDR3 covers 11 residues. Deletions cut 7 bases from V and 8 bases from J, with 14 bases between. Germline V gives CDR1 SQVTM, CDR2 ANQGSEA.